These T cell receptor beta chains were read from a single sample in a study of OX40 agonist ivuxolimab in advanced cancers. Produced via immunoSEQ multiplex PCR; TCRdb's table is partial and in-frame only. The data show around 61,000 clones, with around 84% seen just once and about 5% held by the top ten. Sequences were derived from CD4+ or CD8+ T cells sorted from blood, sampled in a trial of the OX40 agonist ivuxolimab. These receptors were taken from an adult with an advanced solid tumor such as melanoma, head and neck, liver or kidney cancer. The CDR3 runs from the conserved cysteine through the conserved F or W. D genes are given only for firm matches. A clone size is listed for some rows: how often the clone was seen (once, few, many), or a class if it is expanded.

j_call clone_size d_call v_call cdr3_aa cdr3_nt
TRBJ2-7 few TRBD1 TRBV30 CAWSAGQGAYEQYF TGTGCCTGGAGTGCGGGACAGGGGGCCTACGAGCAGTACTTC
TRBJ1-1 . . TRBV11-2 CASSLGAGANTEAFF TGTGCCAGCAGCTTAGGGGCGGGAGCAAACACTGAAGCTTTCTTT
TRBJ1-5 . . TRBV7-2 CASSLQGLGNQPQHF TGTGCCAGCAGCTTACAGGGTCTTGGCAATCAGCCCCAGCATTTT
TRBJ1-3 . . TRBV5-1 CASSLGGSRQNTIYF TGCGCCAGCAGCTTGGGAGGCTCTCGCCAAAACACCATATATTTT
TRBJ1-6 . . TRBV29-1 CSVDSGGGNSPLHF TGCAGCGTTGATTCTGGGGGAGGTAATTCACCCCTCCACTTT
TRBJ2-5 few . TRBV7-2 CASSPNRVAETQYF TGTGCCAGCAGCCCGAACAGGGTTGCGGAGACCCAGTACTTC
TRBJ2-7 once TRBD1 TRBV7-6 CASSSRLGQGGSTYEQYF TGTGCCAGCAGCTCGAGGCTAGGACAGGGGGGCTCCACCTACGAGCAGTACTTC
TRBJ2-7 . . TRBV2 CASSDTSDSSYEQYF TGTGCCAGCAGCGACACCTCGGACTCATCCTACGAGCAGTACTTC
TRBJ2-7 . . TRBV6-1 CASSERDRTYEQYF TGTGCCAGCAGTGAACGTGACAGGACCTACGAGCAGTACTTC
TRBJ2-1 . . TRBV27 CASSFGEPGTGGLLAGDFHEQFF TGTGCCAGCAGTTTCGGGGAACCCGGGACAGGGGGCCTACTAGCGGGAGATTTCCATGAGCAGTTCTTC
TRBJ2-1 . . TRBV7-9 CASSPTTVGYNEQFF TGTGCCAGCAGCCCCACGACAGTAGGCTACAATGAGCAGTTCTTC
TRBJ1-1 . TRBD1 TRBV5-1 CASSLGSGGSEAFF TGCGCCAGCAGCTTGGGGTCAGGGGGATCTGAAGCTTTCTTT
TRBJ1-2 . . TRBV6-5 CASSYSGGLNYGYTF TGTGCCAGCAGTTACTCCGGGGGACTGAACTATGGCTACACCTTC
TRBJ2-1 . . TRBV2 CASRERPEGQFF TGTGCCAGCAGAGAAAGACCCGAGGGGCAGTTCTTC
TRBJ2-1 . . TRBV5-1 CASSFDGRVNEQFF TGCGCCAGCAGCTTCGACGGGAGAGTGAATGAGCAGTTCTTC
TRBJ2-6 . TRBD1 TRBV10-3 CAISDGTPGQGAF TGTGCCATCAGTGACGGAACTCCGGGACAGGGAGCTTTC
TRBJ2-2 . TRBD2 TRBV7-2 CASSLDGTSGGELFF TGTGCCAGCAGCTTAGATGGGACTAGCGGCGGGGAGCTGTTTTTT
TRBJ1-2 . . TRBV27 CASSKRWGQDYGYTF TGTGCCAGCAGTAAGCGATGGGGGCAAGACTATGGCTACACCTTC
TRBJ1-2 . . TRBV6-1 CASQGLPNYGYTF TGTGCCAGCCAGGGACTCCCAAACTATGGCTACACCTTC
TRBJ2-1 . TRBD2 TRBV29-1 CSVTSGLAGRGEQFF TGCAGCGTTACTTCTGGACTAGCGGGAAGGGGTGAGCAGTTCTTC
TRBJ1-2 few TRBD1 TRBV6-1 CASSDWQGAAGYTF TGTGCCAGCAGTGATTGGCAGGGGGCCGCTGGCTACACCTTC
TRBJ2-2 . . TRBV29-1 CSVSGPLNTGELFF TGCAGCGTGTCCGGGCCCCTGAACACCGGGGAGCTGTTTTTT
TRBJ2-2 . . TRBV5-4 CASSSGPSDHGELFF TGTGCCAGCAGCTCGGGACCCTCCGACCACGGGGAGCTGTTTTTT
TRBJ2-7 . . TRBV10-1 CASSDCPILSGGYEQYF TGCGCCAGCAGTGACTGCCCTATACTATCTGGGGGCTACGAGCAGTACTTC
TRBJ1-1 . . TRBV10-1 CASRADANTEAFF TGCGCCAGCAGAGCGGACGCGAACACTGAAGCTTTCTTT
TRBJ2-3 once TRBD2 TRBV5-1 CASSFALAGGTDTQYF TGCGCCAGCAGCTTCGCACTAGCGGGGGGGACAGATACGCAGTATTTT
TRBJ1-5 . TRBD1 TRBV7-6 CASSLGTGNQPQHF TGTGCCAGCAGCTTAGGGACAGGGAATCAGCCCCAGCATTTT
TRBJ1-2 . . TRBV13 CASSLGTGNYGYTF TGTGCCAGCAGCTTAGGGACGGGTAACTATGGCTACACCTTC
TRBJ1-2 . . TRBV23-1 CASSRGAGYTF TGCGCCAGCTCCCGGGGCGCAGGATACACCTTC
TRBJ2-1 . . TRBV21-1 CASRVQGIHNEQFF TGTGCCAGCAGGGTACAGGGTATCCACAATGAGCAGTTCTTC
TRBJ1-1 . . TRBV19 CASRTLAGIEAFF TGTGCCAGTAGAACCCTTGCCGGGATAGAAGCTTTCTTT
TRBJ1-1 few . TRBV11-1 CASSFDSGKVAGAFF TGTGCCAGCAGCTTCGACAGCGGCAAAGTGGCTGGAGCTTTCTTT
TRBJ1-1 . . TRBV21-1 CASSKPRITGGDLNTEAFF TGTGCCAGCAGCAAGCCCCGGATAACAGGGGGCGACTTGAACACTGAAGCTTTCTTT
TRBJ1-2 . . TRBV29-1 CSVSRDRNSYYGYTF TGCAGCGTTTCCCGTGACAGAAACTCCTACTATGGCTACACCTTC
TRBJ2-5 . TRBD2 TRBV25-1 CASKGGSGGYQETQYF TGTGCCAGCAAGGGGGGCAGCGGGGGGTACCAAGAGACCCAGTACTTC
TRBJ2-1 . TRBD2 TRBV5-4 CASSLARAGGHEQFF TGTGCCAGCAGCTTGGCGAGGGCGGGGGGGCATGAGCAGTTCTTC
TRBJ1-1 . . TRBV5-4 CASSSRSTEAFF TGTGCCAGCAGCTCACGTTCCACTGAAGCTTTCTTT
TRBJ2-7 . . TRBV5-1 CASSFGGTGSYEQYF TGCGCCAGCAGCTTTGGCGGGACCGGATCCTACGAGCAGTACTTC
TRBJ2-5 . TRBD2 TRBV30 CAWAGGSTETQYF TGTGCCTGGGCGGGGGGTAGCACGGAGACCCAGTACTTC
TRBJ2-3 . TRBD2 TRBV5-4 CASSLGGGITDTQYF TGTGCCAGCAGCTTGGGGGGGGGAATCACAGATACGCAGTATTTT
TRBJ2-3 . TRBD2 TRBV7-8 CASSSLLAGGTDTQYF TGTGCCAGCAGCTCCCTCCTAGCGGGAGGCACAGATACGCAGTATTTT
TRBJ2-7 . . TRBV19 CASSIELSGVGYEQYF TGTGCCAGTAGTATAGAATTATCGGGAGTGGGCTACGAGCAGTACTTC
TRBJ2-3 . . TRBV7-9 CASSLEAGTQYF TGTGCCAGCAGCTTAGAAGCTGGTACGCAGTATTTT
TRBJ2-7 . TRBD1 TRBV6-1 CASSYGTGVYEQYF TGTGCCAGCAGTTATGGGACAGGTGTCTACGAGCAGTACTTC
TRBJ1-1 . . TRBV6-1 CASRFFTQEAFF TGTGCCAGCAGGTTCTTTACACAGGAAGCTTTCTTT
TRBJ2-7 . . TRBV2 CASREGTYEQYF TGTGCCAGCAGAGAAGGGACCTACGAGCAGTACTTC
TRBJ2-5 . . TRBV11-3 CASSFDFQETQYF TGTGCCAGCAGCTTTGACTTTCAAGAGACCCAGTACTTC
TRBJ2-2 . . TRBV6-6 CASSNSRGGGTGELFF TGTGCCAGCAGTAACTCGAGAGGGGGGGGCACCGGGGAGCTGTTTTTT
TRBJ2-5 . . TRBV9 CASSPRDREETQYF TGTGCCAGCAGCCCGAGGGACCGCGAAGAGACCCAGTACTTC
TRBJ1-5 . . TRBV7-6 CASSPNFDQPQHF TGTGCCAGCAGCCCAAACTTCGATCAGCCCCAGCATTTT
TRBJ1-1 . . TRBV11-1 CASSLGRGSTEAFF TGTGCCAGCAGCTTAGGGCGAGGGAGCACTGAAGCTTTCTTT
TRBJ2-2 . . TRBV5-1 CASSLRNPTTGELFF TGCGCCAGCAGCCTTCGGAATCCCACCACCGGGGAGCTGTTTTTT
TRBJ1-1 few . TRBV11-3 CASSLRGENTEAFF TGTGCCAGCAGCTTGCGGGGAGAGAACACTGAAGCTTTCTTT
TRBJ1-3 . . TRBV30 CAWAPISGNTIYF TGTGCCTGGGCCCCAATCTCTGGAAACACCATATATTTT
TRBJ1-6 . . TRBV5-1 CASSLGGTAYNSPLHF TGCGCCAGCAGCTTGGGGGGTACTGCCTATAATTCACCCCTCCACTTT
TRBJ1-3 . TRBD1 TRBV5-7 CASSRGTGRGNTIYF TGTGCCAGCAGCAGGGGGACAGGGCGCGGAAACACCATATATTTT